Below are 17 T cell receptor beta chains sequenced from a single sample in a study of blood T cells in healthy people across ages. A second about 7 to 11 cycle PCR used barcoded and J-beta primers. TCRdb re-called the 5' RACE reads through MiXCR, storing one row per CDR3 protein. Seen here are approximately 780,000 distinct CDR3 sequences, roughly 26% observed once, and the top ten hold about 3%. This same sample was also taken into another study, of T cells of mothers and their children.

The specimen was blood. The receptors derive from a boy aged 5-17 years in good health.

This clonotype was found a few times. The chain uses TRBV21-1 and TRBJ2-1; TRBD1 is taken as the D call from the table, unchecked against the DNA. TRBV21-1 is a pseudogene locus. CDR3 length: 17 amino acids. CDR3 residues: CASGRGPGGNGGNEQFF. CDR3 in DNA: TGTGCCAGCGGCAGGGGACCCGGGGGCAATGGTGGGAATGAGCAGTTCTTC.

This clonotype was found a few times. This chain uses TRBV29-1 with TRBJ2-5, with 10 bases aligning to TRBD2. The end of the DNA fits TRBJ2-1 better, so the J call may be wrong. Germline-derived CDR1 and CDR2 are SQVTM and ANQGSEA. There are 16 residues in the CDR3. This chain's CDR3 is CSVEDPLAGQYNEQFF. The CDR3 DNA reads TGCAGCGTTGAAGACCCACTAGCGGGGCAATACAATGAGCAGTTCTTC.

The chain couples TRBV27 to TRBJ2-7; D call uncertain. V was pared by 4 bases and J by 6 bases, with 10 bases between. The CDR3 extends over 12 amino acids. In germline, CDR1 is MNHEY, CDR2 SMNVEV (reference sequence). Here the CDR3 DNA reads TGTGCCAGCAGTTCCCTCTCGGGCGAGCAGTACTTC. This sequence encodes CASSSLSGEQYF.

This clonotype was recorded a few times. The chain is built from TRBV29-1 and TRBJ2-1, with D maybe TRBD1 (5 bases). Matching the DNA end better, TRBJ2-5 makes the J call doubtful. Germline values: CDR1 SQVTM, CDR2 ANQGSEA. CDR3 length: 13 residues. CDR3 region: CSVVRDMGETQYF. The CDR3 DNA is TGCAGCGTTGTCAGGGATATGGGGGAGACCCAGTACTTC.

The genes are TRBV20-1 and TRBJ1-5; D possibly corresponds to TRBD1 (5 bases). V shed 0 bases and J shed 1 base, with 13 bases lying between them. The CDR3 is 16 amino acids. The V gene's germline CDR1 is DFQATT and CDR2 SNEGSKA (reference sequence). The CDR3 DNA is TGCAGTGCTAGAGAGACCGGGGGGGGAAGCAATCAGCCCCAGCATTTT. This codes for CSARETGGGSNQPQHF.

This clonotype turned up a few times. The V and J genes are TRBV7-9 and TRBJ2-5, with D perhaps TRBD1 (5 bases). The germline V gene encodes CDR1 SEHNR and CDR2 FQNEAQ (reference sequence). V lost 11 bases and J lost 5, with 18 bases in between. This CDR3 spans 13 amino acids. The CDR3 loop reads CAGAGSAWETQYF. The CDR3 DNA reads as TGTGCCGGGGCTGGATCCGCGTGGGAGACCCAGTACTTC.

The chain carries TRBV29-1 and TRBJ1-2; 12 bases fit TRBD1. V shed 1 base, J shed 0 bases, and the junction held 6 bases outside the gene matches. The CDR3 length is 17 residues. Germline assignment: CDR1 SQVTM and CDR2 ANQGSEA. CDR3 coding DNA: TGCAGCGTTGAAGGGGGACAGGGGGCTTGGGCTAACTATGGCTACACCTTC. The encoded protein is CSVEGGQGAWANYGYTF.

The table lists this clonotype with a few counts. CDR3: CASRIEGSYEQYF. For the CDR3, the DNA is TGTGCCAGCAGGATTGAGGGCTCCTACGAGCAGTACTTC. The chain joins TRBV6-6 to TRBJ2-7; possibly TRBD2 for D (5 bases). V was cut by 6 bases and J by 0 bases, with 9 bases left in between. Looked up from germline, CDR1 is MNHNY and CDR2 is SVGAGI (reference sequence). This CDR3 is 13 amino acids long.

The chain is built from TRBV25-1 and TRBJ2-7; D not certain. The V and J ends lost 5 bases and 0 bases respectively, with 11 bases between them. This CDR3 is 14 amino acids long. Looked up from germline, CDR1 is MGHDK and CDR2 is SYGVNS. In DNA form, the CDR3 reads TGTGCCAGCAGTACGTCCGAGTTCTCCTACGAGCAGTACTTC. Its protein is CASSTSEFSYEQYF.

This clonotype has a count of ten or more. Since a much larger clone is just one base distant, this may be a read error. This chain uses TRBV6-5 with TRBJ1-3; 7 nucleotides align to TRBD1. The V gene's germline CDR1 is MNHEY and CDR2 SVGAGI. Germline trimming cut 6 bases from V and 2 bases from J; bases unmatched to any gene: 4. The CDR3 is made up of 14 amino acids. The CDR3 spells CASSRGTAGNTIYF. In DNA, the CDR3 is TGTGCCAGCAGCCGCGGGACAGCTGGAAACACCATATATTTT.

The rearrangement uses TRBV5-1 and TRBJ2-5, with 7 positions matching TRBD1. Near its end, the DNA agrees better with TRBJ2-7, so the J call may be wrong. CDR3 size: 12 residues. The germline V gene has CDR1 SGHRS and CDR2 YFSETQ. CDR3: CASSRGQVEQYF. The CDR3 coding sequence is TGCGCCAGCAGCCGCGGACAGGTCGAGCAGTACTTC.

The gene calls are TRBV12-3 or TRBV12-4 and TRBJ2-1; D may match TRBD1 or TRBD2 (5 bases each). Trimming left V 5 bases short and J 1 base short, with 15 bases between. The CDR3 loop spans 16 amino acids. The chain's CDR3 is CASSPHGGLSYNEQFF. The CDR3 DNA reads as TGTGCCAGCAGTCCTCATGGGGGTCTATCCTACAATGAGCAGTTCTTC.

In this sample, this clonotype turned up a few times. V and J are TRBV11-2 and TRBJ1-2; a weak D match, TRBD1 (5 bases). In germline, CDR1 is SGHAT, CDR2 FQNNGV. Trimming took 5 bases from V and 8 from J, leaving 18 bases between them. The CDR3 is made up of 14 amino acids. This CDR3 reads CASSKGTVEEGYTF. CDR3 DNA: TGTGCCAGCAGCAAGGGGACGGTCGAAGAAGGCTACACCTTC. The whole variable domain, remainder taken from reference TRBV11-2 and TRBJ1-2, is EAGVAQSPRYKIIEKRQSVAFWCNPISGHATLYWYQQILGQGPKLLIQFQNNGVVDDSQLPKDRFSAERLKGVDSTLKIQPAKLEDSAVYLCASSKGTVEEGYTFGSGTRLTVV.

The J gene is TRBJ2-3, the V gene TRBV12-3 or TRBV12-4, with 8 bases matching TRBD2. V shed 4 bases, J shed 5 bases, and the junction held 17 bases outside the gene matches. CDR3 length: 18 amino acids. CDR3 residues: CASSSPPGGGRRQDTQYF. The DNA of the CDR3 is TGTGCCAGCAGTTCCCCCCCCGGCGGGGGGAGGAGACAAGATACGCAGTATTTT.

CDR3 sequence reads: CASSPETGKYQETQYF. The DNA for the CDR3 is TGTGCCAGCAGCCCCGAGACAGGGAAGTACCAAGAGACCCAGTACTTC. This chain joins TRBV7-2 and TRBJ2-5; 7 bases are a match to TRBD1. V shed 5 bases, J shed 0 bases, and the junction held 9 bases outside the gene matches. The CDR3 contains 16 residues. CDR1 and CDR2 (germline): SGHTA, FQGNSA. The complete variable domain, with remaining parts taken from reference TRBV7-2 and TRBJ2-5, reads GAGVSQSPSNKVTEKGKDVELRCDPISGHTALYWYRQSLGQGLEFLIYFQGNSAPDKSGLPSDRFSAERTGGSVSTLTIQRTQQEDSAVYLCASSPETGKYQETQYFGPGTRLLVL.

The chain is built from TRBV7-2 and TRBJ2-4; D unclear. The CDR3 runs to 16 residues. Germline loops: CDR1 SGHTA, CDR2 FQGNSA. The V end lost 5 bases, the J end lost 1 base, and 15 bases lay between the germline ends. DNA for the CDR3: TGTGCCAGCAGCCCAGACAAGGGTCGGGCCAAAAACATTCAGTACTTC. This translates into CASSPDKGRAKNIQYF.

This clonotype was counted only a few times. The chain couples TRBV2 to TRBJ2-5, with D possibly matching TRBD2 (5 bases). The V end was cut by 6 bases, the J end by 2 bases, with 10 bases between. Germline lookup yields CDR1 SNHLY and CDR2 FYNNEI. CDR3 length equals 13 residues. The CDR3 DNA sequence: TGTGCCAGCAGGCGGGCAGCTCAAGAGACCCAGTACTTC. This codes for CASRRAAQETQYF.